The present TCR beta chain was sequenced within a study of blood T cells in healthy people across ages. Each of the donors had 8 to 10 milliliters of peripheral blood drawn into EDTA-treated Vacutainer tubes. Using a J-beta primer mix together with a sample-barcoded 5' primer, a second PCR was run for roughly 7 to 12 cycles. A template-switch adaptor containing 12 random nucleotides labeled each cDNA molecule. Every sample produced at least 3 million CDR3-containing paired-end reads. TCRdb reprocessed the 5' RACE reads via MiXCR and lists one record per CDR3 protein. In the table there are just over 1 million distinct CDR3 sequences, 45% of which are singletons. Study observations and caveats: TCR beta diversity tracked closely with naive T cell percentage.

Points on this clonotype: Its antigen is as yet unknown.

V lost 6 bases, J lost 4 bases, and 8 bases stayed unmatched. The CDR3 spans 14 residues. Germline CDR1 and CDR2: MDHEN and SYDVKM. The specimen sequenced was blood. The clonotype originates from a woman aged 60 to 75 in good health. The V and J genes are TRBV28 and TRBJ1-1; 7 bases agree with TRBD1. Here the CDR3 reads CASRLTGESTEAFF. DNA of the CDR3: TGTGCCAGCAGGCTTACAGGGGAGAGCACTGAAGCTTTCTTT. Combining the CDR3 with reference TRBV28 and TRBJ1-1 gives the whole variable domain DVKVTQSSRYLVKRTGEKVFLECVQDMDHENMFWYRQDPGLGLRLIYFSYDVKMKEKGDIPEGYSVSREKKERFSLILESASTNQTSMYLCASRLTGESTEAFFGQGTRLTVV.